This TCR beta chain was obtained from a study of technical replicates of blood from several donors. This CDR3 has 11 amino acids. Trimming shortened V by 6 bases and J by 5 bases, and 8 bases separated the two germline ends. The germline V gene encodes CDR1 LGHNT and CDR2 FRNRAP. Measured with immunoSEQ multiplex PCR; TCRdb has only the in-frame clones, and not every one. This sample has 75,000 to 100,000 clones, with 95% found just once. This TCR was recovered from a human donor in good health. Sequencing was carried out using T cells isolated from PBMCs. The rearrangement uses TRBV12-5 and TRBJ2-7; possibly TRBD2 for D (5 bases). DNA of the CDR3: TGTGCTAGTGGCCGCGGGCACGAGCAGTACTTC. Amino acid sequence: CASGRGHEQYF.